Listed below are T cell receptor beta chains from one sample, sequenced in a study of metastatic and nonmetastatic thyroid tumors. MiXCR was used by TCRdb to re-call the PCR reads. The repertoire holds 15,000 to 20,000 clones, with 29% as singletons. Sample: tumor tissue. The receptors shown here come from a female donor with papillary thyroid cancer or a benign thyroid nodule (not recorded which). Some clones in this sample may be carry-over from other donors' samples. The CDR3 runs from the conserved cysteine through the conserved F or W. Fields, in order: CDR3 protein, CDR3 DNA, clone size, D gene, J gene, V gene. D genes are given only for firm matches. The listing skips clone size in some rows; elsewhere it reads once, few, many or a size class.

CDR3aa: CASSSRSGTQAHYEQYF
CDR3nt: TGTGCCAGCAGTTCGCGCTCCGGGACCCAAGCCCACTACGAGCAGTACTTC
abundance: -
d_gene: -
j_gene: TRBJ2-7
v_gene: TRBV12-3/TRBV12-4

CDR3aa: CASSEAWETGVRHF
CDR3nt: TGTGCCAGCAGTGAAGCGTGGGAGACAGGGGTGCGGCATTTT
abundance: -
d_gene: TRBD1
j_gene: TRBJ1-5
v_gene: TRBV6-1

CDR3aa: CASSLRGRDSPLHF
CDR3nt: TGTGCCAGCAGTTTAAGGGGGCGGGATTCACCCCTCCACTTT
abundance: few
d_gene: TRBD1
j_gene: TRBJ1-6
v_gene: TRBV28

CDR3aa: CASSFRDRGLLNTEAFF
CDR3nt: TGTGCCAGCAGCTTCCGGGACAGGGGGCTCCTCAACACTGAAGCTTTCTTT
abundance: once
d_gene: TRBD1
j_gene: TRBJ1-1
v_gene: TRBV11-2

CDR3aa: CASSFLGRSGSYEQYF
CDR3nt: TGTGCCAGCAGTTTCTTAGGGAGATCGGGGTCCTACGAGCAGTACTTC
abundance: few
d_gene: -
j_gene: TRBJ2-7
v_gene: TRBV6-1

CDR3aa: CASSYAGLAGGYEQFF
CDR3nt: TGTGCCAGCAGTTACGCCGGACTAGCGGGAGGCTATGAGCAGTTCTTC
abundance: few
d_gene: TRBD2
j_gene: TRBJ2-1
v_gene: TRBV6-5

CDR3aa: CASSLSQGAYTEAFF
CDR3nt: TGTGCCAGCAGTCTATCACAGGGGGCGTACACTGAAGCTTTCTTT
abundance: few
d_gene: TRBD1
j_gene: TRBJ1-1
v_gene: TRBV27

CDR3aa: CSARGASGATYEQYF
CDR3nt: TGCAGTGCTAGAGGGGCCAGCGGGGCCACCTACGAGCAGTACTTC
abundance: -
d_gene: TRBD2
j_gene: TRBJ2-7
v_gene: TRBV20-1

CDR3aa: CASSYSGLAGIYNEQFF
CDR3nt: TGTGCCAGCAGTTACTCCGGACTAGCGGGAATATACAATGAGCAGTTCTTC
abundance: few
d_gene: TRBD2
j_gene: TRBJ2-1
v_gene: TRBV6-5

CDR3aa: CASSPTLGGYEQYF
CDR3nt: TGTGCCAGCAGCCCTACCTTGGGGGGCTACGAGCAGTACTTC
abundance: -
d_gene: -
j_gene: TRBJ2-7
v_gene: TRBV6-1

CDR3aa: CASSEAGAYYGYTF
CDR3nt: TGTGCCAGCAGTGAGGCAGGGGCCTACTATGGCTACACCTTC
abundance: few
d_gene: -
j_gene: TRBJ1-2
v_gene: TRBV6-1

CDR3aa: CASRETGTRQYF
CDR3nt: TGTGCCAGCCGTGAAACCGGGACAAGGCAGTATTTT
abundance: few
d_gene: -
j_gene: TRBJ2-3
v_gene: TRBV28

CDR3aa: CASSVSTLTDTQYF
CDR3nt: TGTGCCAGCAGCGTGTCCACCCTCACAGATACGCAGTATTTT
abundance: many
d_gene: -
j_gene: TRBJ2-3
v_gene: TRBV9

CDR3aa: CASSLYPVMSHEQYF
CDR3nt: TGTGCCAGCAGCCTCTACCCGGTGATGTCCCACGAGCAGTACTTC
abundance: -
d_gene: -
j_gene: TRBJ2-7
v_gene: TRBV28

CDR3aa: CASSRTSGGYTGELFF
CDR3nt: TGTGCCAGTAGCCGGACTAGCGGGGGTTACACCGGGGAGCTGTTTTTT
abundance: -
d_gene: TRBD2
j_gene: TRBJ2-2
v_gene: TRBV19

CDR3aa: CAISDPRRFPYGYTF
CDR3nt: TGTGCCATCAGTGATCCCCGGCGGTTCCCCTATGGCTACACCTTC
abundance: medium-sized
d_gene: -
j_gene: TRBJ1-2
v_gene: TRBV10-3

CDR3aa: CASSLAGQSHSPLHF
CDR3nt: TGTGCCAGCAGCTTAGCAGGCCAGTCTCACTCACCCCTCCACTTT
abundance: -
d_gene: -
j_gene: TRBJ1-6
v_gene: TRBV11-2

CDR3aa: CASSDGGAGNTIYF
CDR3nt: TGTGCCAGCAGTGACGGGGGTGCGGGAAACACCATATATTTT
abundance: -
d_gene: -
j_gene: TRBJ1-3
v_gene: TRBV6-1

CDR3aa: CASSFSGFQPQHF
CDR3nt: TGTGCCAGCAGTTTTAGCGGGTTTCAGCCCCAGCATTTT
abundance: -
d_gene: -
j_gene: TRBJ1-5
v_gene: TRBV27

CDR3aa: CASRNPGRYEQYF
CDR3nt: TGTGCCAGCAGAAACCCAGGGCGCTACGAGCAGTACTTC
abundance: -
d_gene: -
j_gene: TRBJ2-7
v_gene: TRBV6-1

CDR3aa: CASSRPDRGRSNEKLFF
CDR3nt: TGTGCCAGCAGCCGCCCGGACAGGGGGCGGTCTAATGAAAAACTGTTTTTT
abundance: many
d_gene: TRBD1
j_gene: TRBJ1-4
v_gene: TRBV3-1

CDR3aa: CASSEILGGVQGQPQHF
CDR3nt: TGTGCCAGCAGTGAAATCCTAGGCGGGGTGCAGGGTCAGCCCCAGCATTTT
abundance: few
d_gene: -
j_gene: TRBJ1-5
v_gene: TRBV6-1

CDR3aa: CASLGEAMGRYTF
CDR3nt: TGTGCCAGCCTGGGTGAGGCTATGGGACGCTACACCTTC
abundance: few
d_gene: -
j_gene: TRBJ1-2
v_gene: TRBV2

CDR3aa: CSARDDTGELFF
CDR3nt: TGCAGTGCTAGAGATGACACCGGGGAGCTGTTTTTT
abundance: -
d_gene: -
j_gene: TRBJ2-2
v_gene: TRBV20-1

CDR3aa: CASKVTGSGNTIYF
CDR3nt: TGTGCCAGCAAGGTGACAGGCTCTGGAAACACCATATATTTT
abundance: -
d_gene: -
j_gene: TRBJ1-3
v_gene: TRBV6-1

CDR3aa: CASSQDPSGTGELFF
CDR3nt: TGCGCCAGCAGCCAAGATCCTAGCGGGACCGGGGAGCTGTTTTTT
abundance: -
d_gene: TRBD2
j_gene: TRBJ2-2
v_gene: TRBV4-3

CDR3aa: CATSRTRDGGYEQYF
CDR3nt: TGTGCCACCAGCAGGACCAGGGACGGAGGCTACGAGCAGTACTTC
abundance: -
d_gene: -
j_gene: TRBJ2-7
v_gene: TRBV15

CDR3aa: CASSFEPAGANVLTF
CDR3nt: TGTGCCAGCAGCTTTGAGCCGGCTGGGGCCAACGTCCTGACTTTC
abundance: -
d_gene: -
j_gene: TRBJ2-6
v_gene: TRBV7-3

CDR3aa: CAWTGGHEQYF
CDR3nt: TGTGCCTGGACAGGCGGCCACGAGCAGTACTTC
abundance: -
d_gene: -
j_gene: TRBJ2-7
v_gene: TRBV30

CDR3aa: CASSSRLAGGVAQQFF
CDR3nt: TGTGCCAGCAGTTCCCGTCTAGCGGGAGGTGTAGCCCAGCAGTTCTTC
abundance: -
d_gene: TRBD2
j_gene: TRBJ2-1
v_gene: TRBV27

CDR3aa: CASSLDQGRYNEQFF
CDR3nt: TGTGCCAGCAGCTTGGATCAGGGGCGGTACAATGAGCAGTTCTTC
abundance: -
d_gene: -
j_gene: TRBJ2-1
v_gene: TRBV5-4

CDR3aa: CASSQDLPGQGDYNVQFF
CDR3nt: TGCGCCAGCAGCCAAGACCTGCCGGGGCAGGGGGACTACAATGTGCAGTTCTTC
abundance: -
d_gene: -
j_gene: TRBJ2-1
v_gene: TRBV4-3

CDR3aa: CASAMEVQGAENGYTF
CDR3nt: TGTGCCAGCGCTATGGAGGTACAGGGGGCGGAAAATGGCTACACCTTC
abundance: many
d_gene: TRBD1
j_gene: TRBJ1-2
v_gene: TRBV2

CDR3aa: CASSLLAENYNEQFF
CDR3nt: TGTGCCAGCAGCTTACTTGCGGAGAACTACAATGAGCAGTTCTTC
abundance: once
d_gene: -
j_gene: TRBJ2-1
v_gene: TRBV11-2

CDR3aa: CATRRGGAINEQFF
CDR3nt: TGCGCCACCCGGAGAGGGGGAGCGATAAATGAGCAGTTCTTC
abundance: many
d_gene: -
j_gene: TRBJ2-1
v_gene: TRBV10-2

CDR3aa: CATQTSASYNEQFF
CDR3nt: TGTGCCACCCAGACTAGCGCATCCTACAATGAGCAGTTCTTC
abundance: -
d_gene: TRBD2
j_gene: TRBJ2-1
v_gene: TRBV6-1